This T cell receptor beta chain was captured by sequencing in a study of blood T cell repertoires in COVID-19. About the study: Sources were T cells, B-cell-depleted T cells, or PBMCs; the material itself was cDNA or gDNA.

The V gene lost 1 base and the J gene lost 1 base, with 8 bases spanning the gap. Germline V gives CDR1 SGHRS, CDR2 YFSETQ. The length of the CDR3 is 14 residues. Original analysis: Reference gene primer amplification gave estimated nucleated cell counts. TCRdb's copy holds only in-frame clones and misses some; the assay was immunoSEQ multiplex PCR. V and J calls and clone size come straight from that table; D and trimming were deduced from the DNA. The data show 150,000 or so clones, roughly 86% seen once. This sequence was found in a man in his late teens or twenties with acute or convalescent COVID-19. The V call is TRBV5-1, the J call TRBJ2-5; TRBD1 might be the D (6 bases). The sequencing input was peripheral blood. CDR3 bases: TGCGCCAGCAGCTTGCAAGGGGGCCAAGAGACCCAGTACTTC. It encodes CASSLQGGQETQYF. The whole variable domain, remainder taken from reference TRBV5-1 and TRBJ2-5, is KAGVTQTPRYLIKTRGQQVTLSCSPISGHRSVSWYQQTPGQGLQFLFEYFSETQRNKGNFPGRFSGRQFSNSRSEMNVSTLELGDSALYLCASSLQGGQETQYFGPGTRLLVL.